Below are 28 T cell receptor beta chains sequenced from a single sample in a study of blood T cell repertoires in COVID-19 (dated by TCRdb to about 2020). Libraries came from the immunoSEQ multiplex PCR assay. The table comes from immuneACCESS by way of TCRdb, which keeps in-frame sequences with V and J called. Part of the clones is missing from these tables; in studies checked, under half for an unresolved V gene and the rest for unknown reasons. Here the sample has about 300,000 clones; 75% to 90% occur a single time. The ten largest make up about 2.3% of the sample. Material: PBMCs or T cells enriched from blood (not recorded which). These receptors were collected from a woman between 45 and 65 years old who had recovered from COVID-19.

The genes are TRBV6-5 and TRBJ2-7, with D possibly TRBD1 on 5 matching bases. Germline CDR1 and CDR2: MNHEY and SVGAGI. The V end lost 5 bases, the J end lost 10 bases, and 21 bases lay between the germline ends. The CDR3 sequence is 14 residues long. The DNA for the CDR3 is TGTGCCAGCAGTCGGTCCTTGGGGCCGAATGAACAGTACTTC. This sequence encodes CASSRSLGPNEQYF.

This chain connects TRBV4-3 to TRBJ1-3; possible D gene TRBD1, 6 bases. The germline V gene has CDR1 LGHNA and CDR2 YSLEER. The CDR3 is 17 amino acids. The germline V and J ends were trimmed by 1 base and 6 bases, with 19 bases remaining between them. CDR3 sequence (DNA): TGCGCCAGCAGCCAAGCTTTCCGACAGGAGCGTGAAAACACCATATATTTT. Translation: CASSQAFRQERENTIYF.

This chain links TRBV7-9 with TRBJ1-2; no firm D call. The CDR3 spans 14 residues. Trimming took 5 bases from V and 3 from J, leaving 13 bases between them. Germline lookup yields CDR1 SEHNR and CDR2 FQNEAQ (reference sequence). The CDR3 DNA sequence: TGTGCCAGCAGCGTATCCGGGTCCCACTATGGCTACACCTTC. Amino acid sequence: CASSVSGSHYGYTF.

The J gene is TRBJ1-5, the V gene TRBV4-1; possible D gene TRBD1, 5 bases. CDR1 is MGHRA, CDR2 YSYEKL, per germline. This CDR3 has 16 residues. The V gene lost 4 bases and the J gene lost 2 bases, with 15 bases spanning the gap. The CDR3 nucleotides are TGCGCCAGCAGCCCCGAGGCCCCGACAGGCAATCAGCCCCAGCATTTT. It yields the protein CASSPEAPTGNQPQHF.

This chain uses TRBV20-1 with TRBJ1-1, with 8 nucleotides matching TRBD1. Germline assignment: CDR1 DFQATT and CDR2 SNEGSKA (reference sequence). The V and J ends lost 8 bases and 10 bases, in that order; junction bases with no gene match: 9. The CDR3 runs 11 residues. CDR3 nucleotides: TGCAGTTTCCAGACAGGGGTGATAGCTTTCTTT. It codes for CSFQTGVIAFF.

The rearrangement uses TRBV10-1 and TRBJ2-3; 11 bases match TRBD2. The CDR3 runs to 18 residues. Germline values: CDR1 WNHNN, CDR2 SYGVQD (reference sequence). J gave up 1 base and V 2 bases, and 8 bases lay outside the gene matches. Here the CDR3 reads CASSEPGTSGLRTDTQYF. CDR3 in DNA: TGCGCCAGCAGTGAGCCAGGGACTAGCGGTCTTCGCACAGATACGCAGTATTTT.

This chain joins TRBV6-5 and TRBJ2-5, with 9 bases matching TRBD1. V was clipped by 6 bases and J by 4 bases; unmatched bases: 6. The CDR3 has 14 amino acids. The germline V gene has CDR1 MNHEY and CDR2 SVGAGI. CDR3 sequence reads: CASRQQGAGETQYF. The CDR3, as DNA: TGTGCCAGCAGGCAACAGGGGGCGGGAGAGACCCAGTACTTC.

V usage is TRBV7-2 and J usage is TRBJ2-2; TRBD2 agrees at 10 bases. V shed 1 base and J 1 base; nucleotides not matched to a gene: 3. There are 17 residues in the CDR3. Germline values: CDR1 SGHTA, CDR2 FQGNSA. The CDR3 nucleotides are TGTGCCAGCAGCTTAGTGTTAGCGGGGGGGAACACCGGGGAGCTGTTTTTT. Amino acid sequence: CASSLVLAGGNTGELFF. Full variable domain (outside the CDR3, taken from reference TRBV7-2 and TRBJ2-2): GAGVSQSPSNKVTEKGKDVELRCDPISGHTALYWYRQSLGQGLEFLIYFQGNSAPDKSGLPSDRFSAERTGGSVSTLTIQRTQQEDSAVYLCASSLVLAGGNTGELFFGEGSRLTVL.

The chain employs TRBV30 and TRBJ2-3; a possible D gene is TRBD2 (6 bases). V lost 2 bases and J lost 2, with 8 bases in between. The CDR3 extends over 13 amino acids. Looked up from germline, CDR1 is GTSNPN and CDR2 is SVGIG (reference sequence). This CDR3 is CAWSKGLTDTQYF. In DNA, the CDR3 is TGTGCCTGGAGTAAGGGACTCACAGATACGCAGTATTTT.

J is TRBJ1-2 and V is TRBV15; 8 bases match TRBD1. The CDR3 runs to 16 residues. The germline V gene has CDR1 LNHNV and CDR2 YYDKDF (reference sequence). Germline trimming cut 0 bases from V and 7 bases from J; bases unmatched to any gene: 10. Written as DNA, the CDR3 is TGTGCCACCAGCAGAGATGTGCCACAGGGGGTTGGTGGCTACACCTTC. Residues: CATSRDVPQGVGGYTF.

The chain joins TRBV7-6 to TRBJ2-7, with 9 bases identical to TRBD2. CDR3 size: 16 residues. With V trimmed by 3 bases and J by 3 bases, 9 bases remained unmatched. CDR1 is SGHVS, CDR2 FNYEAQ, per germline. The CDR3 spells CASSFNGLAQFYEQYF. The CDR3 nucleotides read TGTGCCAGCAGCTTCAATGGACTAGCGCAATTCTACGAGCAGTACTTC.

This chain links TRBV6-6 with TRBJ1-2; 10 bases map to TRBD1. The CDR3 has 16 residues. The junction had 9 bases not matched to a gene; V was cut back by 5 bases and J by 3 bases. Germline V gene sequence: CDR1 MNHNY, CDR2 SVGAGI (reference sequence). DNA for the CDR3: TGTGCCAGCAGTCGAGGGACAGGGGCGATGGACTATGGCTACACCTTC. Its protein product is CASSRGTGAMDYGYTF.

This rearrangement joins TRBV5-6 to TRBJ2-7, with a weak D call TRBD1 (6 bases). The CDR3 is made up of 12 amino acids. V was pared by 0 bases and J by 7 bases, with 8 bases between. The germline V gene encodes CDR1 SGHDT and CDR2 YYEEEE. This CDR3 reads CASSLVQGEQYF. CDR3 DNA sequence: TGTGCCAGCAGCTTGGTCCAGGGGGAGCAGTACTTC.

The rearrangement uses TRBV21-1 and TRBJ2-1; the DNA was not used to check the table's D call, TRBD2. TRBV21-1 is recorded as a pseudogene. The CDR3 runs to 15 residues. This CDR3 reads CASRREGQDNNEQFF. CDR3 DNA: TGTGCCAGCAGGCGGGAGGGCCAAGATAACAATGAGCAGTTCTTC.

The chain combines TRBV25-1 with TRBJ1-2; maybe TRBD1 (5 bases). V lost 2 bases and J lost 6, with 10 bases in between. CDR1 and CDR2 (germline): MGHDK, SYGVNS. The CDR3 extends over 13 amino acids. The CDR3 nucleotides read TGTGCCAGCAGTGAACAGGGTACCCATGGCTACACCTTC. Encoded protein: CASSEQGTHGYTF.

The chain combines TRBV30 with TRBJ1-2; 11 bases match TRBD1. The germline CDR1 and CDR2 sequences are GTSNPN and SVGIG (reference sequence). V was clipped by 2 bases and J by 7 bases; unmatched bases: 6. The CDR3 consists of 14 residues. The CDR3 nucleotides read TGTGCCTGGAGTTATGGGACAGGGGGTAGTGGCTACACCTTC. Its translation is CAWSYGTGGSGYTF. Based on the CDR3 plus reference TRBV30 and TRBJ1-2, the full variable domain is SQTIHQWPATLVQPVGSPLSLECTVEGTSNPNLYWYRQAAGRGLQLLFYSVGIGQISSEVPQNLSASRPQDRQFILSSKKLLLSDSGFYLCAWSYGTGGSGYTFGSGTRLTVV.

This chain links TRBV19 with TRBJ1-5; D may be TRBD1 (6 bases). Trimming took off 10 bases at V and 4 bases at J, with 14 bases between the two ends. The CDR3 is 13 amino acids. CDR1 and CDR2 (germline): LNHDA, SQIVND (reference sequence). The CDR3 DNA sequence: TGTGCCACCGAATCGGACAGAAATCAGCCCCAGCATTTT. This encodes CATESDRNQPQHF.

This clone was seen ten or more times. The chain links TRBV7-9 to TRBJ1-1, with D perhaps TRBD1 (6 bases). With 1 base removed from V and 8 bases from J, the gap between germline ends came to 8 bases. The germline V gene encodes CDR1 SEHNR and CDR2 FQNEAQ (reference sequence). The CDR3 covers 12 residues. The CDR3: CASSLGQVEAFF. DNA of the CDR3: TGTGCCAGCAGCTTAGGACAGGTAGAAGCTTTCTTT.

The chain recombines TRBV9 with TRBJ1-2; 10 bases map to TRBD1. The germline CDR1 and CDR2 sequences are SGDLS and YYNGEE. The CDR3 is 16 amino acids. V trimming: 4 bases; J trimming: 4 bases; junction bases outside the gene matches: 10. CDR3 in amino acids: CASSFAGTGAVYGYTF. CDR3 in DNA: TGTGCCAGCAGCTTCGCTGGGACAGGGGCGGTCTATGGCTACACCTTC.

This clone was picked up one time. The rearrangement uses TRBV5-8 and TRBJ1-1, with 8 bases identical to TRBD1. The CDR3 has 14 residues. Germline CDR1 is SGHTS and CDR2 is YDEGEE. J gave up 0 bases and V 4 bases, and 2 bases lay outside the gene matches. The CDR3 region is CASSRGQVNTEAFF. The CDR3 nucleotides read TGTGCCAGCAGCAGGGGACAGGTGAACACTGAAGCTTTCTTT.

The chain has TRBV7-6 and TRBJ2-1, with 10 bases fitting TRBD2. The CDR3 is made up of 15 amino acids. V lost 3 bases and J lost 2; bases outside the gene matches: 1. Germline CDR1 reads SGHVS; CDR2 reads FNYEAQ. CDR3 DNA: TGTGCCAGCAGCTTTCTAGCGGGAGCCTACAATGAGCAGTTCTTC. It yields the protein CASSFLAGAYNEQFF.

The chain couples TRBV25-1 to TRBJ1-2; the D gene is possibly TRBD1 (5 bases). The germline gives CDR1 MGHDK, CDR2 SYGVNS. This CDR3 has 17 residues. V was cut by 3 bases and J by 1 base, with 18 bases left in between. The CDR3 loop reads CASSDLRDSGYNYGYTF. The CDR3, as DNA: TGTGCCAGCAGTGATCTGCGGGACTCCGGATATAACTATGGCTACACCTTC.

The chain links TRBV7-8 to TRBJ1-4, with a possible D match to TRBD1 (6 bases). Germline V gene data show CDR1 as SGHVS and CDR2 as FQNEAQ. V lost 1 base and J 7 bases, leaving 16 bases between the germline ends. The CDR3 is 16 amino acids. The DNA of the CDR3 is TGTGCCAGCAGCTTAGGAACGGGAACAGGGAGTGAAAAACTGTTTTTT. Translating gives CASSLGTGTGSEKLFF.

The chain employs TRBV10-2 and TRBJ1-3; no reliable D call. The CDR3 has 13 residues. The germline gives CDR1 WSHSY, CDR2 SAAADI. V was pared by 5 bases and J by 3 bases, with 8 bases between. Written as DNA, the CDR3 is TGCGCCAGCAGTTACTCTAATGGAAACACCATATATTTT. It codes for CASSYSNGNTIYF.

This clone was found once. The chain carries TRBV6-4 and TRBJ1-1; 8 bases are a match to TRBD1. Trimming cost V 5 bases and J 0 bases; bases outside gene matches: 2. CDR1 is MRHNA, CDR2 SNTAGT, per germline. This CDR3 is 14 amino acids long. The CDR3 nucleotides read TGTGCCAGCAGTAGGGGACAGGTGAACACTGAAGCTTTCTTT. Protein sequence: CASSRGQVNTEAFF.

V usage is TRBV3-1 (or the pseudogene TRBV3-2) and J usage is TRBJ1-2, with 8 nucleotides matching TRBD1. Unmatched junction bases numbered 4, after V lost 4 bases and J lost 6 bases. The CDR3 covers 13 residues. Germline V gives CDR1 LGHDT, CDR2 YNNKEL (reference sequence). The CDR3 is CASSPWTGNGYTF. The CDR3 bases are TGTGCCAGCAGCCCTTGGACAGGGAATGGCTACACCTTC.

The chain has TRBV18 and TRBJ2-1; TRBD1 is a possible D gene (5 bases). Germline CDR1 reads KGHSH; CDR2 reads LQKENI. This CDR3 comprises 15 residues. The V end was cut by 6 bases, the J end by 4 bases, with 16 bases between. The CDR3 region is CASSGQRQTYNEQFF. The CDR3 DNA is TGTGCCAGCTCGGGGCAGAGACAGACGTACAATGAGCAGTTCTTC. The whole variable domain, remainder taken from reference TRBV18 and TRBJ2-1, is NAGVMQNPRHLVRRRGQEARLRCSPMKGHSHVYWYRQLPEEGLKFMVYLQKENIIDESGMPKERFSAEFPKEGPSILRIQQVVRGDSAAYFCASSGQRQTYNEQFFGPGTRLTVL.

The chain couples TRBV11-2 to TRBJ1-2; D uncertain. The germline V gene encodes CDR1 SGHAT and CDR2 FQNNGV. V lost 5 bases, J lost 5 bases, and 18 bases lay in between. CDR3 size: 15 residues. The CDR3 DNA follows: TGTGCCAGCAGCCCCGCTTTTAGCGTTCCTTATGGCTACACCTTC. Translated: CASSPAFSVPYGYTF.